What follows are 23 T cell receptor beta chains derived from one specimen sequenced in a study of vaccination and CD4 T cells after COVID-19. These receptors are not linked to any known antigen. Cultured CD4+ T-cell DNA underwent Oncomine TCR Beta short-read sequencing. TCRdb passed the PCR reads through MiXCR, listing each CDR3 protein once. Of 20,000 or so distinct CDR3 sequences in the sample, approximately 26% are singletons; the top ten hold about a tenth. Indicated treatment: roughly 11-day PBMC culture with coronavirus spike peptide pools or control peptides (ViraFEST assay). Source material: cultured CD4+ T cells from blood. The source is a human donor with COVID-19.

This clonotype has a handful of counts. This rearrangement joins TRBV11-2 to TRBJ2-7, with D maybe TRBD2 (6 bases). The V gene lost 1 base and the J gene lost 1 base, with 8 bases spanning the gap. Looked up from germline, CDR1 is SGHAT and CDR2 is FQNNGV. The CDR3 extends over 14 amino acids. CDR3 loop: CASSLVRGSYEQYF. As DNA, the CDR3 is TGTGCCAGCAGCTTAGTACGGGGGTCCTACGAGCAGTACTTC.

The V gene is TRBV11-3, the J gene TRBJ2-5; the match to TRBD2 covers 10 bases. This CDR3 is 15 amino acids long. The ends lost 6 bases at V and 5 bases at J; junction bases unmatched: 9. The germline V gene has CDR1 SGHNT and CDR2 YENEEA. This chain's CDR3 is CASSLSGGAWETQYF. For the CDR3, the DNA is TGTGCCAGCAGTTTAAGCGGGGGGGCCTGGGAGACCCAGTACTTC.

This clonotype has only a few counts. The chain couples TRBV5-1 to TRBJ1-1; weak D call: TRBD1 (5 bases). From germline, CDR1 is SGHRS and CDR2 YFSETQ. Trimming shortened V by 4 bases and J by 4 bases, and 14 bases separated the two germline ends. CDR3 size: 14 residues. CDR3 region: CASSRSQGATEAFF. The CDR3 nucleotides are TGCGCCAGCAGCCGGTCCCAAGGGGCCACTGAAGCTTTCTTT. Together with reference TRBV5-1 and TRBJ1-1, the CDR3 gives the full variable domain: KAGVTQTPRYLIKTRGQQVTLSCSPISGHRSVSWYQQTPGQGLQFLFEYFSETQRNKGNFPGRFSGRQFSNSRSEMNVSTLELGDSALYLCASSRSQGATEAFFGQGTRLTVV.

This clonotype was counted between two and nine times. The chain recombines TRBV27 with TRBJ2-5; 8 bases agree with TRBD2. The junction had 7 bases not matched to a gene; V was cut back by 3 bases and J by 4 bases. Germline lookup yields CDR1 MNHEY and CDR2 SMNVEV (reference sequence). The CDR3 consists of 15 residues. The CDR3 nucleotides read TGTGCCAGCAGTTTTGACGCGGGGGGAATAGAGACCCAGTACTTC. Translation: CASSFDAGGIETQYF.

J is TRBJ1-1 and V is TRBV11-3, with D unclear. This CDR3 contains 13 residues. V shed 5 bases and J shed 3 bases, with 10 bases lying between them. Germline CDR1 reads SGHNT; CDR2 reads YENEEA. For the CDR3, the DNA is TGTGCCAGCAGCAAAGATAGACACACTGAAGCTTTCTTT. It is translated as CASSKDRHTEAFF.

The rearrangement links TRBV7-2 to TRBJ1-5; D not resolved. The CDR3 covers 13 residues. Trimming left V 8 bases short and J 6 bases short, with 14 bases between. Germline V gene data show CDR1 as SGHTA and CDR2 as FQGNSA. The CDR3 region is CASGWVEAQPQHF. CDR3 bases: TGTGCCAGCGGCTGGGTGGAGGCTCAGCCCCAGCATTTT.

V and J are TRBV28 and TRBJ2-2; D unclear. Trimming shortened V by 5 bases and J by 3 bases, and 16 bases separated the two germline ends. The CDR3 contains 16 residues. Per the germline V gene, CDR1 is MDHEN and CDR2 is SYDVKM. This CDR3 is CASSLPGGRHTGELFF. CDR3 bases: TGTGCCAGCAGTCTCCCGGGCGGCAGACACACCGGGGAGCTGTTTTTT.

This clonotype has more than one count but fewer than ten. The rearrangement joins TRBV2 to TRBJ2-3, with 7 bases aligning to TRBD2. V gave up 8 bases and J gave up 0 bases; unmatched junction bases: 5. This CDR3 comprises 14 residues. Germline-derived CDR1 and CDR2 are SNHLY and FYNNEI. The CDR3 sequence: CASRLAESTDTQYF. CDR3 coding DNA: TGTGCCAGCCGCCTAGCGGAGAGCACAGATACGCAGTATTTT.

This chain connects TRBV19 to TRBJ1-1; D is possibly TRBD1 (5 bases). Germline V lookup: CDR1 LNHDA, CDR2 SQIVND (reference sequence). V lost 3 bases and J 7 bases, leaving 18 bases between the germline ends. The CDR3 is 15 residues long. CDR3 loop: CASSIGLTGVDEAFF. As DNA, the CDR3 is TGTGCCAGTAGTATCGGTCTCACGGGGGTGGATGAAGCTTTCTTT.

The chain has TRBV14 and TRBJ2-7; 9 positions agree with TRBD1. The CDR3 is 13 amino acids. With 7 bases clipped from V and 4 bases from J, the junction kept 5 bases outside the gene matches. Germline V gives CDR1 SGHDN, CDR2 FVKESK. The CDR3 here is CASTRQGGYEQYF. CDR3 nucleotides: TGTGCCAGCACGCGACAGGGGGGTTACGAGCAGTACTTC.

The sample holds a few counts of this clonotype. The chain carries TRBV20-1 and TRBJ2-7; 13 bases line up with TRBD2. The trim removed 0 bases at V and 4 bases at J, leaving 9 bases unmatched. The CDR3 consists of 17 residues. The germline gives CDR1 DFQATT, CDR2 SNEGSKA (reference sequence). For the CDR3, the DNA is TGCAGTGCTAGAGATGCCCGGACTAGCGGGGGTGGGTACGAGCAGTACTTC. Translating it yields CSARDARTSGGGYEQYF.

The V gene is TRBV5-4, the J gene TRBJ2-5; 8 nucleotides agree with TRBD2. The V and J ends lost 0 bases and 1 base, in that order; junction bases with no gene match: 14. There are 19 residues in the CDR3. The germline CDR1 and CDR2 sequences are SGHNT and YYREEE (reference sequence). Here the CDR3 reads CASSLGATLKTSGQETQYF. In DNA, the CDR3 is TGTGCCAGCAGCTTGGGGGCGACCCTGAAAACTAGCGGCCAAGAGACCCAGTACTTC.

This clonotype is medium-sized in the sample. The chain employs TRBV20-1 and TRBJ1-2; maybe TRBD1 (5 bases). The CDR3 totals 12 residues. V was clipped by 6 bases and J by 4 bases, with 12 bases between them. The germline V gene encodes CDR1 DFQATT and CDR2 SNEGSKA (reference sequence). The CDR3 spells CSAQGGGYGYTF. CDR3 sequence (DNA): TGCAGTGCCCAGGGCGGGGGCTATGGCTACACCTTC.

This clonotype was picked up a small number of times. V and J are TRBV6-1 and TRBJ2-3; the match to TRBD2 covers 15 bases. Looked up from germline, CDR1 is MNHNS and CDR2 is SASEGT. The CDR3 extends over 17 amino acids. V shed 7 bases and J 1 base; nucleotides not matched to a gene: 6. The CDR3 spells CASTRTSGGAGTDTQYF. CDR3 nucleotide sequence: TGTGCCAGCACGAGGACTAGCGGGGGGGCGGGCACAGATACGCAGTATTTT.

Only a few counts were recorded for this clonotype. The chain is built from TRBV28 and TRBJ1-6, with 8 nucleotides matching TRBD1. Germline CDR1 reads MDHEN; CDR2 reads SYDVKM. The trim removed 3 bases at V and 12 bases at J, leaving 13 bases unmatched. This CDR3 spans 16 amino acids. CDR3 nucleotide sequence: TGTGCCAGCAGTTTGACACGACAGGGGACGGGTATACCCCTCCACTTT. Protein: CASSLTRQGTGIPLHF.

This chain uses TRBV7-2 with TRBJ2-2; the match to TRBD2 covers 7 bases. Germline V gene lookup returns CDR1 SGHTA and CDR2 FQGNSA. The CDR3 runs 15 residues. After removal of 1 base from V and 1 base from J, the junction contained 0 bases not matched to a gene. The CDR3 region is CASSLGGGNTGELFF. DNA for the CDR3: TGTGCCAGCAGCTTAGGGGGGGGGAACACCGGGGAGCTGTTTTTT.

The chain's CDR3 is CASSYHNQPQHF. The CDR3 nucleotides are TGTGCCAGCAGTTACCACAATCAGCCCCAGCATTTT. V and J are TRBV6-5 and TRBJ1-5; no firm D call. The germline V gene has CDR1 MNHEY and CDR2 SVGAGI. Between the trimmed V and J ends, which lost 2 bases and 3 bases, there was a span of 2 bases. This CDR3 is built from 12 residues.

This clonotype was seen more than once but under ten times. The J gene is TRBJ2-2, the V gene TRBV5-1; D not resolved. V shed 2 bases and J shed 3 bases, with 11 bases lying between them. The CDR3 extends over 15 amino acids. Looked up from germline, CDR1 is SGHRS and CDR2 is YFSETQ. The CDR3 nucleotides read TGCGCCAGCAGCTTTAAAGGGTCCGACACCGGGGAGCTGTTTTTT. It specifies CASSFKGSDTGELFF.

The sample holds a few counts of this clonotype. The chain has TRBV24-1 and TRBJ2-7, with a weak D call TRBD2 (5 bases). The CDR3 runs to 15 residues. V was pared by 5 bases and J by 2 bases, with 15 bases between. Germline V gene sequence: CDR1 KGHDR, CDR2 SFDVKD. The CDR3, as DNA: TGTGCCACCAGTGCCGCGGGTGAGAATCCCTACGAGCAGTACTTC. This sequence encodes CATSAAGENPYEQYF.

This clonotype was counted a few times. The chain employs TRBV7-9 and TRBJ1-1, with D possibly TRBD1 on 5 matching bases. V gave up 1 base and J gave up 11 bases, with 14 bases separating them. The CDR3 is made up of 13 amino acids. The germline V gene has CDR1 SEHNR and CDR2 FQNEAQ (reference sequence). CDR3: CASSLGGVTRAFF. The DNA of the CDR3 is TGTGCCAGCAGCTTAGGGGGCGTGACCCGCGCTTTCTTT.

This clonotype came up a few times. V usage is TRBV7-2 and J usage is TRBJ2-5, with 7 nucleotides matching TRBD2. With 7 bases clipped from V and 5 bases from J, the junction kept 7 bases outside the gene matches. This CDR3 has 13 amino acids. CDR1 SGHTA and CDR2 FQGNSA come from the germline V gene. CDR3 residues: CASKRSTSETQYF. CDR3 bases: TGTGCCAGCAAGCGATCGACTAGCGAGACCCAGTACTTC.

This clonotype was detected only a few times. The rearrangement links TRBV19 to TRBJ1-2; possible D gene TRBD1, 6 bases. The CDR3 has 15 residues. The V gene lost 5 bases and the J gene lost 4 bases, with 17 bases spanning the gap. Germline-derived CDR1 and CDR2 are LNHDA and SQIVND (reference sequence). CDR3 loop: CASSVRQVDSYGYTF. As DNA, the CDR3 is TGTGCCAGTAGTGTGAGACAGGTGGATAGCTATGGCTACACCTTC.

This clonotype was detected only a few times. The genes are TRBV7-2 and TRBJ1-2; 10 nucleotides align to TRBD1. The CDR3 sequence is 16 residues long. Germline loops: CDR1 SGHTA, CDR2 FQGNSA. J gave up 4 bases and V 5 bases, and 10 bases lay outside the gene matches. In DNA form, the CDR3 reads TGTGCCAGCAGCCTTATTCATGGGACAGGGGTCTATGGCTACACCTTC. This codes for CASSLIHGTGVYGYTF.